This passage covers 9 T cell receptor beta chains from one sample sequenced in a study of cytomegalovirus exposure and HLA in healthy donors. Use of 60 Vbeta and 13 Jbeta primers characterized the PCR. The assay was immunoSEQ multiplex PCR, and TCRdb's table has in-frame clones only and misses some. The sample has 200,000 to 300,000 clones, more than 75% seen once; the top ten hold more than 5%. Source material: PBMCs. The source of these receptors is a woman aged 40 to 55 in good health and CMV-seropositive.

The CDR3 loop reads CASSYSGTSGQPQHF. The CDR3 region has the DNA TGTGCCAGCAGTTACTCGGGGACATCGGGTCAGCCCCAGCATTTT. The chain couples TRBV6-5 to TRBJ1-5, with D possibly TRBD1 on 6 matching bases. Trimming shortened V by 0 bases and J by 6 bases, and 12 bases separated the two germline ends. In germline, CDR1 is MNHEY, CDR2 SVGAGI. The CDR3 is 15 residues long.

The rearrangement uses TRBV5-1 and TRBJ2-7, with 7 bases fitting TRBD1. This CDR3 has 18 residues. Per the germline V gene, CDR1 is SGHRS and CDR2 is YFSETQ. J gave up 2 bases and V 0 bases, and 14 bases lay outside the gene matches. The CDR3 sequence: CASSLASNRWDRAYEQYF. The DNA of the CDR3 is TGCGCCAGCAGCTTGGCCAGTAACAGGTGGGACAGAGCCTACGAGCAGTACTTC.

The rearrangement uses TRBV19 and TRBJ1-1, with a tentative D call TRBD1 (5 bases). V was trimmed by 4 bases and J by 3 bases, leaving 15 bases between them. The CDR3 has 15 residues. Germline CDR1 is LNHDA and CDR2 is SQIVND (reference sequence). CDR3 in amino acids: CASSRLGRGDTEAFF. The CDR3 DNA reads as TGTGCCAGTAGTAGGTTGGGACGGGGGGACACTGAAGCTTTCTTT. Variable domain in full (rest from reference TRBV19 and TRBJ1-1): DGGITQSPKYLFRKEGQNVTLSCEQNLNHDAMYWYRQDPGQGLRLIYYSQIVNDFQKGDIAEGYSVSREKKESFPLTVTSAQKNPTAFYLCASSRLGRGDTEAFFGQGTRLTVV.

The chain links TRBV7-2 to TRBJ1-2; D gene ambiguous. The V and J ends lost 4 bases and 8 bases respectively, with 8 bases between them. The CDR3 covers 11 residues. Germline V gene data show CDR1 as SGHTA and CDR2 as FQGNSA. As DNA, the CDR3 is TGTGCCAGCAGCTACGACATGGGCTACACCTTC. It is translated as CASSYDMGYTF.

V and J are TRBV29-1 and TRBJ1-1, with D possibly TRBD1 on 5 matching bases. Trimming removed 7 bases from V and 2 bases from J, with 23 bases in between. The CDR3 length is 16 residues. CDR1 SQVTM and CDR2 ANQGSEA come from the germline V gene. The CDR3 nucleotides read TGCAGCGCTACCCCCCTCACGCCCCAGGGCAACACTGAAGCTTTCTTT. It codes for CSATPLTPQGNTEAFF.

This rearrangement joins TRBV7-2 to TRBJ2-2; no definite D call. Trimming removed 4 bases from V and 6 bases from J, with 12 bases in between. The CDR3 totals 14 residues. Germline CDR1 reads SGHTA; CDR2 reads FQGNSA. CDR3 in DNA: TGTGCCAGCAGCTACGGCCCCCAGGCCGGGGAGCTGTTTTTT. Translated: CASSYGPQAGELFF.

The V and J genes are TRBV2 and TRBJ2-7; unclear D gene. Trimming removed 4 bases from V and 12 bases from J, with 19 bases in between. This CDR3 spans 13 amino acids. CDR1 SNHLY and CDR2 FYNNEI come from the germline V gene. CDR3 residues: CASSAIAPPSGYF. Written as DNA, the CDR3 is TGTGCCAGCAGTGCGATAGCCCCTCCGTCCGGGTACTTC.

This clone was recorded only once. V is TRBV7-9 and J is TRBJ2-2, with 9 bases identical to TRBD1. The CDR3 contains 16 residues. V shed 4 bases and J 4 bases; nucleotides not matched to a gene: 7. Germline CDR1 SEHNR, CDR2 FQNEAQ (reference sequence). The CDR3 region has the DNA TGTGCCAGCAGCTCCGAACAGGGGGCTGGCACCGGGGAGCTGTTTTTT. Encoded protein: CASSSEQGAGTGELFF.

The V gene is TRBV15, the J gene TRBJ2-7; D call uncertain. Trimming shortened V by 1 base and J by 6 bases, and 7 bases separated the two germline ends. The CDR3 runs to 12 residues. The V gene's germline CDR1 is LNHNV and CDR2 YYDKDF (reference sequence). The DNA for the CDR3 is TGTGCCACCAGCAGAGGATACAGCGAGCAGTACTTC. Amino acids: CATSRGYSEQYF. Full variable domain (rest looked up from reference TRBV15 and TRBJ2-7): DAMVIQNPRYQVTQFGKPVTLSCSQTLNHNVMYWYQQKSSQAPKLLFHYYDKDFNNEADTPDNFQSRRPNTSFCFLDIRSPGLGDTAMYLCATSRGYSEQYFGPGTRLTVT.